Shown below are 26 T cell receptor beta chains from a single sample sequenced in a study of human T cells and chemical hapten exposure. TCRdb itself ran the RACE reads through MiXCR, one entry per CDR3 protein. The sample holds over 65,000 distinct CDR3 sequences, approximately 11% seen once. Time point described: patch test 1, 2 weeks after DPC sensitization. The treatment is: therapeutic diphenylcyclopropenone sensitization with weekly scalp DPC. Sequenced material: whole blood, taken in connection with sensitization to the hapten diphenylcyclopropenone (DPC). These receptors all stem from a woman aged 45-59 years with alopecia areata. Some clones in this sample may be carry-over from other donors' samples.

The chain couples TRBV11-1 to TRBJ1-1; 9 bases line up with TRBD1. Germline values: CDR1 SGHAT, CDR2 FQDESV (reference sequence). This CDR3 spans 16 amino acids. After removal of 2 bases from V and 5 bases from J, the junction contained 9 bases not matched to a gene. CDR3 amino acids: CASSLFGQGRGTEAFF. CDR3 DNA: TGTGCCAGCAGCTTATTCGGACAGGGGCGAGGAACTGAAGCTTTCTTT. The entire variable domain, with the rest obtained from reference TRBV11-1 and TRBJ1-1, is as follows: EAEVAQSPRYKITEKSQAVAFWCDPISGHATLYWYRQILGQGPELLVQFQDESVVDDSQLPKDRFSAERLKGVDSTLKIQPAELGDSAMYLCASSLFGQGRGTEAFFGQGTRLTVV.

This clonotype was detected many times. V gene TRBV14 combines with J gene TRBJ2-3; D is uncertain. CDR1 is SGHDN, CDR2 FVKESK, per germline. Trimming removed 5 bases at V and 1 base at J, with 13 bases between. The CDR3 runs 15 residues. For the CDR3, the DNA is TGTGCCAGCAGCGCAGCGAATCCTGGCACAGATACGCAGTATTTT. It translates to CASSAANPGTDTQYF.

This clonotype was found a few times. J is TRBJ2-7 and V is TRBV19, with D possibly being TRBD1 (6 bases). The CDR3 has 15 residues. Germline lookup yields CDR1 LNHDA and CDR2 SQIVND (reference sequence). V was shortened by 1 base and J by 5 bases, with 15 bases between the two germline ends. As DNA, the CDR3 is TGTGCCAGTAGTATAGCAATGAACAGGGCTAACGAGCAGTACTTC. Amino acids: CASSIAMNRANEQYF.

V is TRBV5-1 and J is TRBJ2-7; possible D gene TRBD1, 5 bases. Germline V gene data show CDR1 as SGHRS and CDR2 as YFSETQ. Trimming pared 0 bases from V and 2 bases from J, leaving 9 bases between. CDR3 size: 14 residues. The CDR3 here is CASSLAGNTYEQYF. CDR3 sequence (DNA): TGCGCCAGCAGCTTGGCAGGGAACACCTACGAGCAGTACTTC. Full variable domain (remainder filled in from reference TRBV5-1 and TRBJ2-7): KAGVTQTPRYLIKTRGQQVTLSCSPISGHRSVSWYQQTPGQGLQFLFEYFSETQRNKGNFPGRFSGRQFSNSRSEMNVSTLELGDSALYLCASSLAGNTYEQYFGPGTRLTVT.

This clonotype was observed many times. The gene calls are TRBV7-3 and TRBJ1-1, with D perhaps TRBD1 (6 bases). V lost 5 bases and J 3 bases, leaving 16 bases between the germline ends. This CDR3 comprises 15 residues. Germline V gives CDR1 SGHTA, CDR2 FQGTGA. The CDR3 region has the DNA TGTGCCAGCAGCCCCCATACAGGGAGGGACACTGAAGCTTTCTTT. Protein: CASSPHTGRDTEAFF.

The chain carries TRBV7-9 and TRBJ2-3, with D perhaps matching TRBD1 (5 bases). The CDR3 loop spans 13 amino acids. V dropped 5 bases and J dropped 3 bases, with 9 bases sitting between them. Looked up from germline, CDR1 is SEHNR and CDR2 is FQNEAQ (reference sequence). The CDR3 DNA is TGTGCCAGCAGCCCCGCAGGGACAGATACGCAGTATTTT. It translates to CASSPAGTDTQYF.

This clonotype was counted ten times or more. This rearrangement joins TRBV6-1 to TRBJ1-1; D remains unclear. V gave up 4 bases and J gave up 5 bases, with 8 bases separating them. The germline V gene has CDR1 MNHNS and CDR2 SASEGT. The CDR3 has 12 amino acids. The CDR3 region is CASSVWATEAFF. The CDR3, as DNA: TGTGCCAGCAGTGTATGGGCGACTGAAGCTTTCTTT.

The count of this clonotype is one. The rearrangement links TRBV12-3 or TRBV12-4 to TRBJ2-7; 9 bases match TRBD1. The CDR3 sequence is 16 residues long. After removal of 0 bases from V and 3 bases from J, the junction contained 6 bases not matched to a gene. CDR3 sequence (DNA): TGTGCCAGCAGTTTAGCGCGGGGACAGGGATACTACGAGCAGTACTTC. This codes for CASSLARGQGYYEQYF.

The chain employs TRBV5-1 and TRBJ2-7; 9 bases line up with TRBD2. V trimming: 2 bases; J trimming: 4 bases; junction bases outside the gene matches: 4. The V gene's germline CDR1 is SGHRS and CDR2 YFSETQ. The CDR3 runs 14 residues. This CDR3 is CASSFGLAGYEQYF. For the CDR3, the DNA is TGCGCCAGCAGCTTTGGGCTAGCGGGGTACGAGCAGTACTTC.

This clonotype was picked up many times. The chain combines TRBV4-1 with TRBJ2-7; D may be TRBD1 (5 bases). Germline CDR1 reads MGHRA; CDR2 reads YSYEKL. V was cut by 3 bases and J by 7 bases, with 25 bases left in between. The CDR3 consists of 17 residues. The CDR3 region is CASSHTFKKAGPGEQYF. Written as DNA, the CDR3 is TGCGCCAGCAGCCACACCTTCAAGAAAGCAGGGCCCGGGGAGCAGTACTTC.

This chain joins TRBV19 and TRBJ1-5; 8 nucleotides align to TRBD1. Trimming at V came to 8 bases and at J to 6 bases, leaving 9 bases not matched to a gene. The CDR3 has 14 residues. Looked up from germline, CDR1 is LNHDA and CDR2 is SQIVND (reference sequence). The CDR3 sequence: CASQDRVNSQPQHF. The CDR3 DNA follows: TGTGCCAGTCAGGACAGGGTGAATAGTCAGCCCCAGCATTTT.

This clonotype was counted at least ten times. This chain uses TRBV5-1 with TRBJ2-1; no reliable D call. V was pared by 0 bases and J by 7 bases, with 11 bases between. Germline V gene sequence: CDR1 SGHRS, CDR2 YFSETQ. The CDR3 sequence is 14 residues long. In nucleotides, the CDR3 is TGCGCCAGCAGCTTGGACAACAAGGAAAATGAGCAGTTCTTC. Residues: CASSLDNKENEQFF.

This clonotype was observed many times. This chain joins TRBV28 and TRBJ2-7, with D perhaps matching TRBD2 (5 bases). CDR3 length: 17 residues. V was shortened by 2 bases and J by 3 bases, with 20 bases between the two germline ends. CDR1 MDHEN and CDR2 SYDVKM come from the germline V gene. The CDR3 region has the DNA TGTGCCAGCAGTTTAAGCGTCAGCGCCAGGACTTTCTACGAGCAGTACTTC. Its translation is CASSLSVSARTFYEQYF.

This clonotype occurred many times. The chain uses TRBV20-1 and TRBJ2-2; D is possibly TRBD1 (7 bases). The CDR3 runs to 15 residues. Trimming shortened V by 0 bases and J by 5 bases, and 13 bases separated the two germline ends. In germline, CDR1 is DFQATT, CDR2 SNEGSKA (reference sequence). In DNA form, the CDR3 reads TGCAGTGCTAGAGAGTGGTCAGGGGGGACCGGGGAGCTGTTTTTT. Its protein is CSAREWSGGTGELFF.

This clonotype was seen only a few times. This rearrangement joins TRBV7-2 to TRBJ2-1; 7 bases agree with TRBD2. V was clipped by 4 bases and J by 4 bases; unmatched bases: 7. Germline CDR1 and CDR2: SGHTA and FQGNSA. The CDR3 has 15 amino acids. The DNA for the CDR3 is TGTGCCAGCAGCTCTAGACTAGCCACGTACAATGAGCAGTTCTTC. This encodes CASSSRLATYNEQFF.

This chain joins TRBV29-1 and TRBJ2-7; possible D gene TRBD1, 6 bases. CDR3 length: 11 amino acids. In germline, CDR1 is SQVTM, CDR2 ANQGSEA. V was clipped by 6 bases and J by 4 bases, with 10 bases between them. Here the CDR3 reads CSVEQGYEQYF. The CDR3 bases are TGCAGCGTAGAGCAGGGGTACGAGCAGTACTTC.

This clonotype showed up just a few times. The chain recombines TRBV20-1 with TRBJ2-3, with D perhaps matching TRBD1 or TRBD2 (5 bases each). V lost 0 bases to trimming and J lost 1 base, with 11 bases between them. The length of the CDR3 is 15 residues. Germline V lookup: CDR1 DFQATT, CDR2 SNEGSKA (reference sequence). CDR3 nucleotide sequence: TGCAGTGCTAGAGATGGGACCAGCGGCACAGATACGCAGTATTTT. Residues: CSARDGTSGTDTQYF.

V is TRBV7-9 and J is TRBJ1-1, with TRBD1 matching over 9 bases. CDR1 is SEHNR and CDR2 is FQNEAQ in the germline V gene (reference sequence). V lost 2 bases, J lost 1 base, and 2 bases stayed unmatched. This CDR3 contains 15 residues. CDR3 in amino acids: CASSLMGQGNTEAFF. The CDR3, as DNA: TGTGCCAGCAGCTTAATGGGACAGGGGAACACTGAAGCTTTCTTT.

The chain joins TRBV4-1 to TRBJ2-3; the D call may be TRBD1 or TRBD2 (6 bases each). V shed 1 base and J shed 0 bases, with 14 bases lying between them. CDR1 MGHRA and CDR2 YSYEKL come from the germline V gene. The CDR3 consists of 17 residues. Here the CDR3 reads CASSQGRGGFSTDTQYF. CDR3 coding DNA: TGCGCCAGCAGCCAAGGCCGAGGGGGGTTTAGCACAGATACGCAGTATTTT.

Ten or more counts support this clonotype. This rearrangement joins TRBV7-8 to TRBJ2-7; TRBD2 aligns across 11 bases. Trimming at V came to 0 bases and at J to 4 bases, leaving 2 bases not matched to a gene. Germline loops: CDR1 SGHVS, CDR2 FQNEAQ. CDR3 length equals 15 residues. CDR3 protein: CASSLAWTSGYEQYF. The CDR3 DNA is TGTGCCAGCAGCTTAGCCTGGACTAGCGGGTACGAGCAGTACTTC. The full variable domain, in which reference TRBV7-8 and TRBJ2-7 provide the parts outside the CDR3, is GAGVSQSPRYKVAKRGQDVALRCDPISGHVSLFWYQQALGQGPEFLTYFQNEAQLDKSGLPSDRFFAERPEGSVSTLKIQRTQQEDSAVYLCASSLAWTSGYEQYFGPGTRLTVT.

Comment on this clonotype: One base away lies a much larger clone, so this may be a sequencing read error. J is TRBJ2-2 and V is TRBV27; perhaps TRBD1 as D (5 bases). Per germline, CDR1 MNHEY and CDR2 SMNVEV (reference sequence). This CDR3 has 16 amino acids. The CDR3 loop reads CAISTHDRENTGELFF. The DNA for the CDR3 is TGTGCCATCAGTACCCACGACAGAGAGAACACCGGGGAGCTGTTTTTT.

Only a few counts were recorded for this clonotype. CDR3 in amino acids: CASSYGPGQETQYF. Written as DNA, the CDR3 is TGTGCCAGCAGCTACGGTCCGGGACAAGAGACCCAGTACTTC. The chain combines TRBV11-2 with TRBJ2-5; a possible D gene is TRBD2 (5 bases). V was clipped by 4 bases and J by 2 bases, with 11 bases between them. This CDR3 region has 14 residues. Germline CDR1 is SGHAT and CDR2 is FQNNGV.

The gene calls are TRBV4-3 and TRBJ1-2; 7 nucleotides line up with TRBD1. With V trimmed by 1 base and J by 2 bases, 4 bases remained unmatched. The CDR3 spans 15 residues. CDR1 is LGHNA and CDR2 is YSLEER in the germline V gene. The CDR3 region is CASSQVQTGNYGYTF. CDR3 nucleotides: TGCGCCAGCAGCCAAGTACAGACAGGGAACTATGGCTACACCTTC.

In this sample, this clonotype turned up many times. This chain connects TRBV20-1 to TRBJ1-1; D gene uncertain. V was clipped by 0 bases and J by 2 bases, with 16 bases between them. Germline V gene lookup returns CDR1 DFQATT and CDR2 SNEGSKA (reference sequence). The CDR3 runs to 16 residues. The CDR3 sequence: CSARDFGRALNTEAFF. The CDR3, as DNA: TGCAGTGCTAGAGATTTCGGACGGGCCTTAAACACTGAAGCTTTCTTT.

The J gene is TRBJ1-5, the V gene TRBV6-1; tentatively, D is TRBD1 (5 bases). Trimming removed 5 bases at V and 0 bases at J, with 11 bases between. The CDR3 is 15 amino acids. CDR1 and CDR2 from the germline V gene are MNHNS and SASEGT. CDR3 coding DNA: TGTGCCAGCAGTCCCCAGGACAATAGCAATCAGCCCCAGCATTTT. It specifies CASSPQDNSNQPQHF.

This clonotype was seen a few times. The rearrangement joins TRBV2 to TRBJ2-1, with 12 nucleotides matching TRBD2. Germline V gene sequence: CDR1 SNHLY, CDR2 FYNNEI. With 8 bases clipped from V and 9 bases from J, the junction kept 11 bases outside the gene matches. The length of the CDR3 is 15 residues. The CDR3 DNA reads as TGTGCCAGCGGACTAGGACTAGCGGGGAACGTTGAGCAGTTCTTC. It yields the protein CASGLGLAGNVEQFF.